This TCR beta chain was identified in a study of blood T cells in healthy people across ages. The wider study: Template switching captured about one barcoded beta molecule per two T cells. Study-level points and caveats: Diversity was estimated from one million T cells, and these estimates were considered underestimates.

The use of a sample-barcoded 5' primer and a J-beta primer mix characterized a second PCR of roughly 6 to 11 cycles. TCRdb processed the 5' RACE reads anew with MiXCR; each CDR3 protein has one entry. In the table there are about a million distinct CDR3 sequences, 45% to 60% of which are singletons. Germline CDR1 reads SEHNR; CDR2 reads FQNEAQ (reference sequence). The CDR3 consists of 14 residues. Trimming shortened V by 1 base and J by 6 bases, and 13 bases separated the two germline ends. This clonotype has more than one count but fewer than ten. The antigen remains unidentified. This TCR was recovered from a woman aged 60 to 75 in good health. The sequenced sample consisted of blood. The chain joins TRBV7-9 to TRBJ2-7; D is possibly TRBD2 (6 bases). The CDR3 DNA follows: TGTGCCAGCAGCTTAGGGTCCGGGACTTCCGAGCAGTACTTC. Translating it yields CASSLGSGTSEQYF.